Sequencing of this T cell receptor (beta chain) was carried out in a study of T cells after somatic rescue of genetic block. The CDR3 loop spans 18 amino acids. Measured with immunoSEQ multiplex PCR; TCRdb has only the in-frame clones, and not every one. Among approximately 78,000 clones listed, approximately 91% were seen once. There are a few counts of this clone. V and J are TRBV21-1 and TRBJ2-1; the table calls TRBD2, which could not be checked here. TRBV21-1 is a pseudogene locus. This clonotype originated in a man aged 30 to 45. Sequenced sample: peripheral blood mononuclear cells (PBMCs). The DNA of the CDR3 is TGTGCCAGCAGCAAAAAAAACTCGGGACTAGCGGGAGTCGATGAGCAGTTCTTC. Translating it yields CASSKKNSGLAGVDEQFF.